This entry concerns a single T cell receptor (beta chain). CDR1 LNHDA and CDR2 SQIVND come from the germline V gene (reference sequence). V shed 3 bases, J shed 7 bases, and the junction held 8 bases outside the gene matches. The CDR3 is made up of 15 amino acids. The entry originates in a study of cytotoxic CD8 clonotypes in ibrutinib-treated CLL. Produced via immunoSEQ multiplex PCR; TCRdb's table is partial and in-frame only. The sample carries approximately 130,000 clones, 80% to 90% recorded once. This specimen consisted of PBMCs, obtained after 24 months of ibrutinib treatment. This chain uses TRBV19 with TRBJ2-5, with TRBD1 matching over 10 bases. The source of this sequence is a human donor with chronic lymphocytic leukemia. The DNA for the CDR3 is TGTGCCAGTAGTATGGGGACAGGGGCCCTAATGACCCAGTACTTC. Its protein product is CASSMGTGALMTQYF.